The 25 T cell receptor beta chains below all came from one sample that was sequenced in a study of blood T cell repertoires in COVID-19. Clones were sequenced by immunoSEQ multiplex PCR, and TCRdb holds only the in-frame ones, with some missing. The sample lists 50,000 to 70,000 clones, about 80% occurring once. The sample consisted of peripheral blood. These receptors originate from a man aged 55 to 69 with acute or convalescent COVID-19.

The gene calls are TRBV5-1 and TRBJ1-5; no definite D call. Trimming stripped 0 bases from V and 2 bases from J, with 9 bases between. The V gene's germline CDR1 is SGHRS and CDR2 YFSETQ. The CDR3 totals 15 residues. CDR3: CASSLDGVGNQPQHF. CDR3 bases: TGCGCCAGCAGCTTGGACGGTGTTGGCAATCAGCCCCAGCATTTT.

The chain is built from TRBV7-2 and TRBJ1-2; D gene uncertain. V was pared by 0 bases and J by 4 bases, with 15 bases between. The V gene's germline CDR1 is SGHTA and CDR2 FQGNSA. This CDR3 spans 16 amino acids. The CDR3 spells CASSLAPQSGGYGYTF. The CDR3 DNA reads TGTGCCAGCAGCTTAGCGCCCCAGTCAGGAGGCTATGGCTACACCTTC.

The chain is built from TRBV2 and TRBJ1-5; 8 positions match TRBD1. The CDR3 spans 15 residues. CDR1 SNHLY and CDR2 FYNNEI come from the germline V gene. The ends lost 2 bases at V and 1 base at J; junction bases unmatched: 1. DNA for the CDR3: TGTGCCAGCAGTGAAACAGGGGGGAGCAATCAGCCCCAGCATTTT. It encodes CASSETGGSNQPQHF. Based on the CDR3 plus reference TRBV2 and TRBJ1-5, the full variable domain is EPEVTQTPSHQVTQMGQEVILRCVPISNHLYFYWYRQILGQKVEFLVSFYNNEISEKSEIFDDQFSVERPDGSNFTLKIRSTKLEDSAMYFCASSETGGSNQPQHFGDGTRLSIL.

This chain joins TRBV19 and TRBJ2-2; 7 nucleotides align to TRBD2. Germline V CDR1 and CDR2: LNHDA, SQIVND (reference sequence). After removal of 5 bases from V and 2 bases from J, the junction contained 5 bases not matched to a gene. The CDR3 runs to 15 residues. The CDR3 DNA follows: TGTGCCAGTAGTTCCCCGGGACTAAACACCGGGGAGCTGTTTTTT. This codes for CASSSPGLNTGELFF.

The chain combines TRBV14 with TRBJ1-2; no clear D. Trimming left V 0 bases short and J 3 bases short, with 8 bases between. Germline V gene lookup returns CDR1 SGHDN and CDR2 FVKESK. CDR3 length: 14 amino acids. This CDR3 is CASSQEGAYYGYTF. The DNA for the CDR3 is TGTGCCAGCAGCCAAGAGGGCGCGTACTATGGCTACACCTTC.

The chain links TRBV7-9 to TRBJ2-7; D gene unclear. This CDR3 comprises 12 residues. Germline V gene sequence: CDR1 SEHNR, CDR2 FQNEAQ (reference sequence). Trimming removed 4 bases from V and 6 bases from J, with 10 bases in between. DNA of the CDR3: TGTGCCAGCAGCTCATACATACCCGAGCAGTACTTC. It encodes CASSSYIPEQYF.

V gene TRBV7-2 combines with J gene TRBJ2-7; TRBD2 aligns across 7 bases. V lost 1 base, J lost 5 bases, and 2 bases stayed unmatched. The germline V gene encodes CDR1 SGHTA and CDR2 FQGNSA. CDR3 size: 13 residues. The CDR3 reads CASSLVGGNEQYF. The CDR3 DNA sequence: TGTGCCAGCAGCTTAGTCGGGGGGAACGAGCAGTACTTC.

The chain combines TRBV9 with TRBJ1-4, with 9 bases fitting TRBD1. J was trimmed by 5 bases and V by 2 bases; bases with no gene match: 7. Germline V gene sequence: CDR1 SGDLS, CDR2 YYNGEE. This CDR3 has 16 amino acids. CDR3 sequence (DNA): TGTGCCAGCAGCGTTCTACCGGGACAGGGCAATGAAAAACTGTTTTTT. Encoded protein: CASSVLPGQGNEKLFF.

The rearrangement joins TRBV10-2 to TRBJ1-2; D possibly corresponds to TRBD1 (6 bases). The V end was cut by 0 bases, the J end by 4 bases, with 12 bases between. This CDR3 comprises 15 residues. The germline V gene has CDR1 WSHSY and CDR2 SAAADI. CDR3 protein: CASSESMGTTYGYTF. In DNA form, the CDR3 reads TGCGCCAGCAGTGAGTCGATGGGGACAACCTATGGCTACACCTTC.

This chain connects TRBV29-1 to TRBJ2-2, with a tentative D call TRBD2 (5 bases). The CDR3 consists of 15 residues. CDR1 is SQVTM, CDR2 ANQGSEA, per germline. V was cut by 2 bases and J by 4 bases, with 14 bases left in between. In DNA form, the CDR3 reads TGCAGCGTTGAATGGGCTAGCCTTAGCACCGGGGAGCTGTTTTTT. As protein: CSVEWASLSTGELFF.

This chain uses TRBV3-1 (or the pseudogene TRBV3-2) with TRBJ1-1; 7 nucleotides line up with TRBD1. Germline trimming cut 6 bases from V and 3 bases from J; bases unmatched to any gene: 4. The CDR3 has 13 amino acids. The germline gives CDR1 LGHDT, CDR2 YNNKEL (reference sequence). The CDR3 nucleotides read TGTGCCAGCAGTCCACAGGGGCACACTGAAGCTTTCTTT. Its translation: CASSPQGHTEAFF.

The chain couples TRBV28 to TRBJ2-1; possible D gene TRBD2, 6 bases. V was trimmed by 8 bases and J by 4 bases, leaving 9 bases between them. This CDR3 region has 12 residues. Germline values: CDR1 MDHEN, CDR2 SYDVKM. The CDR3 here is CASGGTYNEQFF. Written as DNA, the CDR3 is TGTGCCAGCGGGGGGACTTACAATGAGCAGTTCTTC.

This clone was recorded only once. The chain combines TRBV3-1 (or the pseudogene TRBV3-2) with TRBJ2-1; 8 positions agree with TRBD2. The CDR3 has 14 residues. Trimming removed 0 bases from V and 7 bases from J; junction bases left unmatched: 2. Germline CDR1 is LGHDT and CDR2 is YNNKEL (reference sequence). As DNA, the CDR3 is TGTGCCAGCAGCCAAGATACGGGGGGGAATGAGCAGTTCTTC. Its protein is CASSQDTGGNEQFF.

The genes are TRBV3-1 (or the pseudogene TRBV3-2) and TRBJ1-1; 10 nucleotides line up with TRBD1. The CDR3 is 16 residues long. Germline assignment: CDR1 LGHDT and CDR2 YNNKEL (reference sequence). With 3 bases clipped from V and 3 bases from J, the junction kept 7 bases outside the gene matches. The CDR3 DNA is TGTGCCAGCAGCCATCGGGCCGGACAGGGGGACACTGAAGCTTTCTTT. Translation gives CASSHRAGQGDTEAFF.

The V call is TRBV29-1, the J call TRBJ1-5; D may be TRBD1 (6 bases). Per germline, CDR1 SQVTM and CDR2 ANQGSEA. Trimming cost V 4 bases and J 6 bases, with 16 bases left between them. This CDR3 region has 14 residues. The CDR3 reads CSVAGEGGLQPQHF. The CDR3 DNA sequence: TGCAGCGTTGCAGGGGAAGGAGGCCTTCAGCCCCAGCATTTT.

The CDR3 DNA reads as TGTGCCAGCTCCCGACAGGGGAGAGCAACTAATGAAAAACTGTTTTTT. Amino acids: CASSRQGRATNEKLFF. V and J are TRBV18 and TRBJ1-4; 8 bases are a match to TRBD1. CDR3 length: 16 amino acids. V gave up 6 bases and J gave up 0 bases; unmatched junction bases: 6. Per the germline V gene, CDR1 is KGHSH and CDR2 is LQKENI. The variable domain in full, completed from reference TRBV18 and TRBJ1-4, reads NAGVMQNPRHLVRRRGQEARLRCSPMKGHSHVYWYRQLPEEGLKFMVYLQKENIIDESGMPKERFSAEFPKEGPSILRIQQVVRGDSAAYFCASSRQGRATNEKLFFGSGTQLSVL.

This clone was detected only a few times. The chain uses TRBV7-6 and TRBJ1-5, with 7 positions matching TRBD1. V shed 4 bases, J shed 7 bases, and the junction held 13 bases outside the gene matches. This CDR3 comprises 16 residues. CDR1 is SGHVS and CDR2 is FNYEAQ in the germline V gene. CDR3 residues: CASSSSPGGGYQPQHF. For the CDR3, the DNA is TGTGCCAGCAGCTCGTCCCCTGGAGGGGGCTACCAGCCCCAGCATTTT.

V is TRBV10-1 and J is TRBJ1-1; D uncertain. Trimming pared 2 bases from V and 9 bases from J, leaving 10 bases between. Germline lookup yields CDR1 WNHNN and CDR2 SYGVQD (reference sequence). This CDR3 has 12 amino acids. The CDR3, as DNA: TGCGCCAGCAGTGAGCCGGGGTCCCAAGCTTTCTTT. Translating it yields CASSEPGSQAFF.

The chain carries TRBV20-1 and TRBJ2-7; the D is unclear. V was clipped by 6 bases and J by 1 base, with 7 bases between them. The V gene's germline CDR1 is DFQATT and CDR2 SNEGSKA (reference sequence). The CDR3 runs to 11 residues. The CDR3 nucleotides are TGCAGTGCCGCTAGTTCCTACGAGCAGTACTTC. It yields the protein CSAASSYEQYF.

The chain recombines TRBV28 with TRBJ2-7; TRBD1 is a possible D gene (6 bases). V was cut by 5 bases and J by 2 bases, with 13 bases left in between. This CDR3 region has 14 residues. Looked up from germline, CDR1 is MDHEN and CDR2 is SYDVKM. CDR3 protein: CASSISTGTYEQYF. The CDR3 DNA follows: TGTGCCAGCAGTATCTCGACAGGAACCTACGAGCAGTACTTC.

The CDR3 sequence: CATSDSSTGEEAFF. CDR3 coding DNA: TGTGCCACCAGTGATTCCTCGACAGGGGAAGAAGCTTTCTTT. The chain couples TRBV24-1 to TRBJ1-1; the match to TRBD1 covers 8 bases. CDR1 is KGHDR, CDR2 SFDVKD, per germline. The CDR3 is made up of 14 amino acids. V was pared by 2 bases and J by 8 bases, with 6 bases of the junction left unmatched.

The sample holds one count of this clone. The gene calls are TRBV18 and TRBJ2-7, with D possibly matching TRBD1 (5 bases). V dropped 3 bases and J dropped 0 bases, with 6 bases sitting between them. The CDR3 is made up of 13 amino acids. Germline V CDR1 and CDR2: KGHSH, LQKENI. CDR3 region: CASSPDNSYEQYF. CDR3 in DNA: TGTGCCAGCTCACCGGACAACTCCTACGAGCAGTACTTC. The variable domain in full, with the rest retrieved from reference TRBV18 and TRBJ2-7, is NAGVMQNPRHLVRRRGQEARLRCSPMKGHSHVYWYRQLPEEGLKFMVYLQKENIIDESGMPKERFSAEFPKEGPSILRIQQVVRGDSAAYFCASSPDNSYEQYFGPGTRLTVT.

The chain uses TRBV5-5 and TRBJ1-2; D unresolved. Trimming pared 4 bases from V and 4 bases from J, leaving 8 bases between. Germline V gene lookup returns CDR1 SGHKS and CDR2 YYEKEE (reference sequence). The CDR3 runs 12 residues. The CDR3 here is CASSTVVYGYTF. CDR3 in DNA: TGTGCCAGCAGCACAGTGGTCTATGGCTACACCTTC.

The V gene is TRBV4-2, the J gene TRBJ2-6; D is uncertain. This CDR3 comprises 17 residues. V was cut by 0 bases and J by 1 base, with 10 bases left in between. The germline V gene encodes CDR1 LGHNA and CDR2 YNFKEQ. The CDR3 loop is CASSQDFYSSGANVLTF. Here the CDR3 DNA reads TGTGCCAGCAGCCAAGATTTCTATTCGTCTGGGGCCAACGTCCTGACTTTC.

The chain is built from TRBV6-1 and TRBJ2-5, with D tentatively TRBD1 (6 bases). The germline gives CDR1 MNHNS, CDR2 SASEGT. This CDR3 spans 15 amino acids. V shed 2 bases and J shed 2 bases, with 12 bases lying between them. CDR3: CASSESVGQQETQYF. The DNA of the CDR3 is TGTGCCAGCAGTGAATCAGTAGGACAGCAAGAGACCCAGTACTTC.